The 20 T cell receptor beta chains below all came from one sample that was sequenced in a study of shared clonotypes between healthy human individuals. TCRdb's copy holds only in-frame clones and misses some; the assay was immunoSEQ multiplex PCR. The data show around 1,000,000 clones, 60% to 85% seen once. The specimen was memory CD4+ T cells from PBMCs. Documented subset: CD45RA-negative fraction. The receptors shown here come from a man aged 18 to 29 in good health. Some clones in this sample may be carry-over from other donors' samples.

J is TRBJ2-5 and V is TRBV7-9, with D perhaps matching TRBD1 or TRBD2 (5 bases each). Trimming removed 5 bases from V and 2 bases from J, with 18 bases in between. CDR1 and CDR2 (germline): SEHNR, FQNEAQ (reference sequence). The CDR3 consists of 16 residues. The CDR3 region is CASSSQGLWGQETQYF. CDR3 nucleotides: TGTGCCAGCAGCAGTCAGGGCCTCTGGGGGCAAGAGACCCAGTACTTC.

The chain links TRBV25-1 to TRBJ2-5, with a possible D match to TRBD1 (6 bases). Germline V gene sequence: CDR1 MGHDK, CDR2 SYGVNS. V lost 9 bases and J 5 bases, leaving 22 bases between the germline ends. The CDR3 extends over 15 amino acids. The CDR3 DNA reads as TGTGCCAGGATACCGGTGGCAGGGGAAGGTGAGACCCAGTACTTC. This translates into CARIPVAGEGETQYF.

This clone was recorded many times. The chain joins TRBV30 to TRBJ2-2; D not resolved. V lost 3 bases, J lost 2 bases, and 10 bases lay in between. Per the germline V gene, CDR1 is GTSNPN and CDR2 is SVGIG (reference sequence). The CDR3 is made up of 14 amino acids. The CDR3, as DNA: TGTGCCTGGAGAGCCGGTGTAAACACCGGGGAGCTGTTTTTT. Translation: CAWRAGVNTGELFF.

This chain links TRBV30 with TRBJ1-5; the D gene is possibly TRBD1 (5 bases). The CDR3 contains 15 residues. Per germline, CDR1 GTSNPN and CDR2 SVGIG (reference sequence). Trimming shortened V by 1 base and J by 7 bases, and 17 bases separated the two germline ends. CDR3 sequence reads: CAWSGPGGGNQPQHF. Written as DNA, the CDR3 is TGTGCCTGGAGTGGCCCGGGGGGAGGGAACCAGCCCCAGCATTTT.

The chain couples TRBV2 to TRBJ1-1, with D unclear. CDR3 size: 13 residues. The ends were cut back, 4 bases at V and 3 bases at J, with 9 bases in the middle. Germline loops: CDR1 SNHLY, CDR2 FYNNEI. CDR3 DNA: TGTGCCAGCAGTGTTGGTAGATACACTGAAGCTTTCTTT. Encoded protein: CASSVGRYTEAFF.

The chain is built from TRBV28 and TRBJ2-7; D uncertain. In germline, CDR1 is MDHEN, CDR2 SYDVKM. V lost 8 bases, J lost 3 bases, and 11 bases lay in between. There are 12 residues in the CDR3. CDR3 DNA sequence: TGTGCCAGCCGAGCCTTATTCTACGAGCAGTACTTC. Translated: CASRALFYEQYF. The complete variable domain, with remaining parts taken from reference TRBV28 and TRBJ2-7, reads DVKVTQSSRYLVKRTGEKVFLECVQDMDHENMFWYRQDPGLGLRLIYFSYDVKMKEKGDIPEGYSVSREKKERFSLILESASTNQTSMYLCASRALFYEQYFGPGTRLTVT.

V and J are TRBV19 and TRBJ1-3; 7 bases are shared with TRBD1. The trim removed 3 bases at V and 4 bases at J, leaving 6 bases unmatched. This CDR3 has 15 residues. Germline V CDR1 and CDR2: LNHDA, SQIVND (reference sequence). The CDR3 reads CASSIKGAGGNTIYF. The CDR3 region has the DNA TGTGCCAGTAGTATTAAGGGGGCTGGCGGAAACACCATATATTTT.

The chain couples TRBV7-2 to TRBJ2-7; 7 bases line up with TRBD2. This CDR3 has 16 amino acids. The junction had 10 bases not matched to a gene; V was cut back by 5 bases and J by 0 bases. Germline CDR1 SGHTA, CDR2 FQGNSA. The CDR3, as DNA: TGTGCCAGCAGCCCCGGACTAGGCCGAGGCTCCTACGAGCAGTACTTC. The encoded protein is CASSPGLGRGSYEQYF.

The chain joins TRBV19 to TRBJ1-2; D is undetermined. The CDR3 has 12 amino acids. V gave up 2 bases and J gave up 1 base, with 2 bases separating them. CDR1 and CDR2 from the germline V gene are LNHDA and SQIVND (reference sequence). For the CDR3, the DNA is TGTGCCAGTAGTATACATAACTATGGCTACACCTTC. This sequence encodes CASSIHNYGYTF.

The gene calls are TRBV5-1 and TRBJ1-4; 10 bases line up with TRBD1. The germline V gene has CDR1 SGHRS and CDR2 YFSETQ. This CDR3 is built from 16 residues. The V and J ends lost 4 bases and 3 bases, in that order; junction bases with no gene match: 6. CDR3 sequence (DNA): TGCGCCAGCAGCCCGACCGGGACAGGGGCTAATGAAAAACTGTTTTTT. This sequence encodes CASSPTGTGANEKLFF.

The CDR3 sequence: CASSSTGGETQYF. In nucleotides, the CDR3 is TGTGCCAGCAGCTCCACAGGGGGAGAGACCCAGTACTTC. V gene TRBV5-6 combines with J gene TRBJ2-5, with 8 bases aligning to TRBD1. J was trimmed by 4 bases and V by 3 bases; bases with no gene match: 2. The germline CDR1 and CDR2 sequences are SGHDT and YYEEEE. This CDR3 is 13 amino acids long.

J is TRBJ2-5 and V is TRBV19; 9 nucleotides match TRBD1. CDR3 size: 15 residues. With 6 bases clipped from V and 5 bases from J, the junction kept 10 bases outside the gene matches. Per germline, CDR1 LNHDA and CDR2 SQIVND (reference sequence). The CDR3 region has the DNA TGTGCCAGTAGAAACCGGGACAGGGTCGGGGAGACCCAGTACTTC. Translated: CASRNRDRVGETQYF. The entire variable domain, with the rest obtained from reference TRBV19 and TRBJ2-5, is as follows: DGGITQSPKYLFRKEGQNVTLSCEQNLNHDAMYWYRQDPGQGLRLIYYSQIVNDFQKGDIAEGYSVSREKKESFPLTVTSAQKNPTAFYLCASRNRDRVGETQYFGPGTRLLVL.

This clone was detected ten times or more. CDR3 sequence: CASSQDVYGSITGELFF. The DNA for the CDR3 is TGTGCCAGCAGCCAAGACGTTTATGGGAGCATAACCGGGGAGCTGTTTTTT. The chain employs TRBV14 and TRBJ2-2, with D tentatively TRBD2 (5 bases). V was pared by 0 bases and J by 5 bases, with 16 bases between. This CDR3 is 17 amino acids long. Germline V gene data show CDR1 as SGHDN and CDR2 as FVKESK.

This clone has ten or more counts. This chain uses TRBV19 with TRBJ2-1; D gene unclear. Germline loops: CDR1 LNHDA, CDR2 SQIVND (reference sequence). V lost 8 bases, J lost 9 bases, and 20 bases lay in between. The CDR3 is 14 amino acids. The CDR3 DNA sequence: TGTGCCAGTGCCTTTTTTGAGACCCATTCTGAGCAGTTCTTC. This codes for CASAFFETHSEQFF. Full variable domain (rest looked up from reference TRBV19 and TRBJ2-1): DGGITQSPKYLFRKEGQNVTLSCEQNLNHDAMYWYRQDPGQGLRLIYYSQIVNDFQKGDIAEGYSVSREKKESFPLTVTSAQKNPTAFYLCASAFFETHSEQFFGPGTRLTVL.

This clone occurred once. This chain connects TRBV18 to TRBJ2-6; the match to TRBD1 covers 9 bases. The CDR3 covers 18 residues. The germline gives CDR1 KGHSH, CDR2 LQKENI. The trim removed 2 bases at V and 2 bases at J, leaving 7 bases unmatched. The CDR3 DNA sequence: TGTGCCAGCTCACCAAATGCACAGGGGGCGGCTGGGGCCAACGTCCTGACTTTC. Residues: CASSPNAQGAAGANVLTF.

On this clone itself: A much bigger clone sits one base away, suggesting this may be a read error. The CDR3, as DNA: TGTGCCAGCAGCTTAGGGGGGCGGAACACTGAAGCTTTCTTT. Amino acid sequence: CASSLGGRNTEAFF. The chain combines TRBV11-3 with TRBJ1-1; TRBD1 might be the D (6 bases). From germline, CDR1 is SGHNT and CDR2 YENEEA. The length of the CDR3 is 14 residues. Between the trimmed V and J ends, which lost 1 base and 1 base, there was a span of 7 bases.

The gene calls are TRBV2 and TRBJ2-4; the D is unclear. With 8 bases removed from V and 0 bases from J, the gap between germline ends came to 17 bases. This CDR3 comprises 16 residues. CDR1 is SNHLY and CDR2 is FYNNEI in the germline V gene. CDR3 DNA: TGTGCCAGCTCCTCCCGCGGCCGCGAAGCCAAAAACATTCAGTACTTC. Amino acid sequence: CASSSRGREAKNIQYF.

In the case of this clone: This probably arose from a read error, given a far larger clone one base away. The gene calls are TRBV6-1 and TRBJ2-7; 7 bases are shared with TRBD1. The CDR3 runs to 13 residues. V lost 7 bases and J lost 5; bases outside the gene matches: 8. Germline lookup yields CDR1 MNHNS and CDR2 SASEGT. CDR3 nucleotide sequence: TGTGCCAGCATGACCAGAGGGGGCGACGAGCAGTACTTC. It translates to CASMTRGGDEQYF.

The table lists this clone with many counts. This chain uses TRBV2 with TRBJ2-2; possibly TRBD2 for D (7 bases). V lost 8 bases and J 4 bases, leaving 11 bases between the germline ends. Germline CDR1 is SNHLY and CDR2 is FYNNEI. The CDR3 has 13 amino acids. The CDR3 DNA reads TGTGCCAGCGGGGGGGGCTCCACCGGGGAGCTGTTTTTT. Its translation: CASGGGSTGELFF.

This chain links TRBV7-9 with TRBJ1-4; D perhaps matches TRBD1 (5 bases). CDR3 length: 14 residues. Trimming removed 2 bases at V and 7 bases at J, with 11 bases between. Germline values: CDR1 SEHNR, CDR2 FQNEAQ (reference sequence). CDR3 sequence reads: CASSLLGAGEKLFF. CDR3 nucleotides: TGTGCCAGCAGCTTATTAGGGGCAGGTGAAAAACTGTTTTTT.